This T cell receptor (beta chain) was found in a study of T cell changes during pregnancy in multiple sclerosis. Profiling relied on immunoSEQ multiplex PCR, and the TCRdb table lists in-frame clones only, not all of them. The repertoire has 73,000 or so clones, around 90% of them found once; the top ten carry around 9.5%. Germline CDR1 is ENHRY and CDR2 is SYGVKD. The CDR3 is 12 residues long. Trimming shortened V by 6 bases and J by 5 bases, and 10 bases separated the two germline ends. The V and J genes are TRBV10-3 and TRBJ2-5, with D maybe TRBD2 (5 bases). The origin of this receptor is a female donor in good health, enrolled as a control in a pregnancy study. The sample in question was peripheral blood, obtained after pregnancy. CDR3 region: CAISHGGETQYF. The CDR3 coding sequence is TGTGCCATCAGCCACGGCGGGGAGACCCAGTACTTC.